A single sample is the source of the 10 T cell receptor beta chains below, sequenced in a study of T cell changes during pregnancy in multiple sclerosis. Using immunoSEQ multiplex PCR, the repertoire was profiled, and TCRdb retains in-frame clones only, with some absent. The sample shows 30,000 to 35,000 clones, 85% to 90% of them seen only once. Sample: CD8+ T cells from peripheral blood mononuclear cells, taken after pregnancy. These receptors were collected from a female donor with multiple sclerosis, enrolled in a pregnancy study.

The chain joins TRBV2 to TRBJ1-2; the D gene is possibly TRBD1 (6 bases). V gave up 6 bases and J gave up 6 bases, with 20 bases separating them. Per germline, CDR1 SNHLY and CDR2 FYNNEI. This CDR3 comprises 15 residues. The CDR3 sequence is CASSDDPGQFDGYTF. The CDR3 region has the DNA TGTGCCAGCAGCGACGACCCTGGACAGTTCGATGGCTACACCTTC.

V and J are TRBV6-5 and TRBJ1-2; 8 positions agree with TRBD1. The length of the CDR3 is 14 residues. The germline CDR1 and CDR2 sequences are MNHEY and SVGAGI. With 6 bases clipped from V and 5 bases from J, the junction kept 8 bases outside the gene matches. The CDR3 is CASSHPGTGYGYTF. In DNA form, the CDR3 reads TGTGCCAGCAGCCATCCCGGGACAGGATATGGCTACACCTTC.

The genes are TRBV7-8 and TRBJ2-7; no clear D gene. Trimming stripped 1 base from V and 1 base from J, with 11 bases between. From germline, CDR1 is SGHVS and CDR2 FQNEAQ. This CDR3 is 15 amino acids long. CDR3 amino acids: CASSLEGDSSYEQYF. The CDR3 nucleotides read TGTGCCAGCAGCTTAGAAGGAGACTCGTCCTACGAGCAGTACTTC.

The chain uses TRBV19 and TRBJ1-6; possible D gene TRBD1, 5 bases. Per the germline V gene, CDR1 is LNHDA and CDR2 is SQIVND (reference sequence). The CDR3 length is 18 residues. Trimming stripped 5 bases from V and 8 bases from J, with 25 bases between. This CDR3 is CASSYTVGGGVKDSPLHF. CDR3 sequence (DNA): TGTGCCAGTAGTTACACCGTGGGCGGGGGGGTGAAGGATTCACCCCTCCACTTT.

The DNA for the CDR3 is TGTGCCAGCAGTGCGGGGGTTAACTATGGCTACACCTTC. Protein sequence: CASSAGVNYGYTF. J is TRBJ1-2 and V is TRBV25-1; a weak D match, TRBD1 (5 bases). With 4 bases removed from V and 1 base from J, the gap between germline ends came to 7 bases. The CDR3 runs 13 residues. CDR1 and CDR2 (germline): MGHDK, SYGVNS.

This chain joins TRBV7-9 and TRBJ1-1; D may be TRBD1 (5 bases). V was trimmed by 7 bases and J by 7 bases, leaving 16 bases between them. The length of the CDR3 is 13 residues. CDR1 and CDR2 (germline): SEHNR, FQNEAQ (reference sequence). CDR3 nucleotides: TGTGCCAGCATCCTAGCTGGGGGGTTTGAAGCTTTCTTT. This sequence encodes CASILAGGFEAFF.

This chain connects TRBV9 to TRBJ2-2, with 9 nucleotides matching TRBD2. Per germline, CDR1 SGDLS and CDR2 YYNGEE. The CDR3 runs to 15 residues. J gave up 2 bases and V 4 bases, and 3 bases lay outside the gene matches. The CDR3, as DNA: TGTGCCAGCAGCACAGCGGGGGGCAACACCGGGGAGCTGTTTTTT. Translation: CASSTAGGNTGELFF.

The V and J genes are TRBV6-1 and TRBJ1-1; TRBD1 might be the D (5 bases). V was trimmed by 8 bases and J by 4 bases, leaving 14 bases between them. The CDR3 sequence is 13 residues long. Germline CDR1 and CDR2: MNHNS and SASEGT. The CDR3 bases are TGTGCCAGCCTTCCTGGGGGGAGCACTGAAGCTTTCTTT. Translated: CASLPGGSTEAFF.

CDR3 sequence: CASSQSRREEEQYF. The CDR3 DNA reads TGCGCCAGCAGTCAATCTAGGAGGGAGGAGGAGCAGTACTTC. This chain joins TRBV23-1 and TRBJ2-7; TRBD2 might be the D (6 bases). TRBV23-1 has ORF status, its function being uncertain. Trimming cost V 0 bases and J 7 bases, with 13 bases left between them. This CDR3 region has 14 residues.

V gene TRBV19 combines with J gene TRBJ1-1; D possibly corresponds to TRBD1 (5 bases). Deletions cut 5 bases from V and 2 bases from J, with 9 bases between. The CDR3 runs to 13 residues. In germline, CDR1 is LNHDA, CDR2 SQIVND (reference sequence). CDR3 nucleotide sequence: TGTGCCAGTAGTCGGCGGGGCAACACTGAAGCTTTCTTT. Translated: CASSRRGNTEAFF.